Here is one TCR beta chain with its context. The table came from immunoSEQ multiplex PCR; TCRdb's copy has only in-frame clones and leaves some out. Of around 250,000 clones listed, 84% are singletons. These data come from a study of blood T cell repertoires in COVID-19. Study-level information: Whether acute or convalescent, the COVID-19 samples came from the United States, Italy and Spain. In each case, the material was cDNA or gDNA derived from T cells, B-cell-depleted T cells, or PBMCs.

Looked up from germline, CDR1 is SGHKS and CDR2 is YYEKEE (reference sequence). J lost 4 bases, V lost 4 bases, and 3 bases had no gene match. The CDR3 length is 13 residues. Residents of around 24 US areas, aged roughly 18 to 95 years, made up the participants. Sequencing was performed on PBMCs or T cells enriched from blood (not recorded which). This sequence originates from a man in his thirties or forties with acute COVID-19. The rearrangement uses TRBV5-5 and TRBJ2-3, with TRBD1 matching over 7 bases. The CDR3 DNA reads as TGTGCCAGCAGCCCAGGGGGTGCAGATACGCAGTATTTT. Its translation: CASSPGGADTQYF.